What follows are 5 T cell receptor beta chains derived from one specimen sequenced in a study of radiation and T cells in renal cell carcinoma. Assay used: immunoSEQ multiplex PCR; TCRdb lists only in-frame clones, some missing. The sample records roughly 140,000 clones, roughly 87% being singletons. Sample time point: blood 2 weeks post-SBRT. Treatment given: 15 Gy SBRT to primary tumor, nephrectomy 4 weeks later. Sequencing used blood, obtained from a patient whose treatment included radiotherapy and nephrectomy. The receptor source for this set is a woman aged 50 to 65 with renal cell carcinoma.

V gene TRBV11-2 combines with J gene TRBJ1-3, with unresolved D. This CDR3 region has 15 residues. Trimming shortened V by 5 bases and J by 3 bases, and 14 bases separated the two germline ends. The germline CDR1 and CDR2 sequences are SGHAT and FQNNGV. CDR3 coding DNA: TGTGCCAGCAGCCGGACGGGGATTGATGGAAACACCATATATTTT. This sequence encodes CASSRTGIDGNTIYF.

This chain joins TRBV6-1 and TRBJ2-3; 7 bases agree with TRBD2. This CDR3 has 14 residues. V shed 3 bases, J shed 7 bases, and the junction held 7 bases outside the gene matches. Germline assignment: CDR1 MNHNS and CDR2 SASEGT. Here the CDR3 reads CASSDLTSPHTQYF. CDR3 DNA sequence: TGTGCCAGCAGTGACCTGACTAGCCCGCATACGCAGTATTTT.

This clone turned up a few times. The chain joins TRBV7-4 to TRBJ1-3; D is possibly TRBD1 (6 bases). This CDR3 has 13 residues. Trimming pared 8 bases from V and 3 bases from J, leaving 11 bases between. Germline V gives CDR1 SGHVT, CDR2 SQSDAQ. As DNA, the CDR3 is TGTGCCAGCGCGGGGGGCGTTGGAAACACCATATATTTT. Translating gives CASAGGVGNTIYF.

This clone was counted between two and nine times. This sequence joins TRBV6-1 and TRBJ1-6; 7 positions match TRBD1. The V gene end was trimmed by 7 bases and the J gene end by 5 bases; junction bases not matched to a gene: 8. The CDR3 contains 15 residues. Germline assignment: CDR1 MNHNS and CDR2 SASEGT. The CDR3 region has the DNA TGTGCCAGCAAAGAACCGGGACAGAATAATTCACCCCTCCACTTT. Translation gives CASKEPGQNNSPLHF.

The chain has TRBV6-1 and TRBJ1-5, with D maybe TRBD1 (6 bases). Deletions cut 5 bases from V and 2 bases from J, with 10 bases between. CDR3 length: 14 amino acids. CDR1 and CDR2 from the germline V gene are MNHNS and SASEGT. CDR3 bases: TGTGCCAGCAGTTATAACAGGGGCAATCAGCCCCAGCATTTT. Amino acid sequence: CASSYNRGNQPQHF.